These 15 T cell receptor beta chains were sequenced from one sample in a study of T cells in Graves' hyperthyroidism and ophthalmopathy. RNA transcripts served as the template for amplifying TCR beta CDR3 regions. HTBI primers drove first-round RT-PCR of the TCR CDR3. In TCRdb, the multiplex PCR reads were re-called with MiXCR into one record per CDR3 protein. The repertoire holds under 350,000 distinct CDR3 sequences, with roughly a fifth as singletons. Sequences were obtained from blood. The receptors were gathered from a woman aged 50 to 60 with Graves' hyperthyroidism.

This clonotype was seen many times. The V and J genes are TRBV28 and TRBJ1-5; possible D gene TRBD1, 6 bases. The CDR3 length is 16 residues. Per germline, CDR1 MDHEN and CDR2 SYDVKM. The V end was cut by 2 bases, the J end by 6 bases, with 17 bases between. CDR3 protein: CASSLRVGGGIQPQHF. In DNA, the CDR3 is TGTGCCAGCAGTTTAAGGGTAGGGGGGGGGATTCAGCCCCAGCATTTT.

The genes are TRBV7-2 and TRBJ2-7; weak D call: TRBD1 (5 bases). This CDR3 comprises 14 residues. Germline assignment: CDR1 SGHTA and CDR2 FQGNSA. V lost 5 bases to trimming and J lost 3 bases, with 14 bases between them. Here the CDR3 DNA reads TGTGCCAGCAGCACCCACGGACAAAACTACGAGCAGTACTTC. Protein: CASSTHGQNYEQYF.

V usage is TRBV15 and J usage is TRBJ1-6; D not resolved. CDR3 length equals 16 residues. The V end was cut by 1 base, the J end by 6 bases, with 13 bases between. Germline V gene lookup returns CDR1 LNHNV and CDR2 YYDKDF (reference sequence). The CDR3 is CATSRGRTAGNSPLHF. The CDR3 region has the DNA TGTGCCACCAGCAGAGGGCGAACAGCTGGTAATTCACCCCTCCACTTT. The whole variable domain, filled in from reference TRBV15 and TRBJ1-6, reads DAMVIQNPRYQVTQFGKPVTLSCSQTLNHNVMYWYQQKSSQAPKLLFHYYDKDFNNEADTPDNFQSRRPNTSFCFLDIRSPGLGDTAMYLCATSRGRTAGNSPLHFGNGTRLTVT.

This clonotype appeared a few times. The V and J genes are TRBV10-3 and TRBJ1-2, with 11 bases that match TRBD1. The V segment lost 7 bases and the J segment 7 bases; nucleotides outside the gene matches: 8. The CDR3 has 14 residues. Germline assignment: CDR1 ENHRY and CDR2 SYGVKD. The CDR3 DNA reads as TGTGCCATCACTGCGGGACAGGGGGTCTCTGGCTACACCTTC. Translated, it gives CAITAGQGVSGYTF.

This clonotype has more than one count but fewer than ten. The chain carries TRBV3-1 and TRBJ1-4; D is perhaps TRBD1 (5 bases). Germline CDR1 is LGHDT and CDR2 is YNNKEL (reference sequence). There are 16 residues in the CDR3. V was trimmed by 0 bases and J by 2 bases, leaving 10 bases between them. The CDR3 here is CASSQDPAGTNEKLFF. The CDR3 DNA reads TGTGCCAGCAGCCAAGATCCGGCAGGGACTAATGAAAAACTGTTTTTT.

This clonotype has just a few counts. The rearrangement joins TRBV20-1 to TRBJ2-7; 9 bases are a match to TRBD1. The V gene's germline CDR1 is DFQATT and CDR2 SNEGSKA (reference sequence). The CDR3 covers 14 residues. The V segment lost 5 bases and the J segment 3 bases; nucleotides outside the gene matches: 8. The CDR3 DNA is TGCAGTGCTCCCGCGGGACAGGGACACTACGAGCAGTACTTC. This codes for CSAPAGQGHYEQYF.

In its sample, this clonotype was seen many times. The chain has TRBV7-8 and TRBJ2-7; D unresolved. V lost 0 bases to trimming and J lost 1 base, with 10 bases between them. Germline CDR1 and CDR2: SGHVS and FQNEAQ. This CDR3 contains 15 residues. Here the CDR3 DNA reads TGTGCCAGCAGCTTAGCGCTCGGTCCTTCCTACGAGCAGTACTTC. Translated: CASSLALGPSYEQYF.

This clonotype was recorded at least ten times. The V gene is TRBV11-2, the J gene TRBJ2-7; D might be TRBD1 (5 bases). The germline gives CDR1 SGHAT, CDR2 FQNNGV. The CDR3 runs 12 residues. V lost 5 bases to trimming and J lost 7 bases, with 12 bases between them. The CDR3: CASSPGPGEQYF. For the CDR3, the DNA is TGTGCCAGCAGCCCTGGGCCAGGGGAGCAGTACTTC.

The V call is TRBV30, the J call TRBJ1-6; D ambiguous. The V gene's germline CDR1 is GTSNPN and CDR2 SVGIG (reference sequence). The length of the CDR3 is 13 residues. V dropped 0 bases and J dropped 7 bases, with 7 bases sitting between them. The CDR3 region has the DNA TGTGCCTGGAGTGTAGGAGGGAATTCACCCCTCCACTTT. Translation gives CAWSVGGNSPLHF.

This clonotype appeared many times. The CDR3 protein is CASSLAVGQGRHEQYF. CDR3 DNA: TGTGCCAGCAGCTTAGCGGTGGGACAGGGTCGCCACGAGCAGTACTTC. The chain joins TRBV7-9 to TRBJ2-7; 9 nucleotides align to TRBD1. The length of the CDR3 is 16 residues. Losses at the gene ends were 0 bases for V and 5 bases for J; bases not matched to a gene: 8. CDR1 is SEHNR, CDR2 FQNEAQ, per germline (reference sequence).

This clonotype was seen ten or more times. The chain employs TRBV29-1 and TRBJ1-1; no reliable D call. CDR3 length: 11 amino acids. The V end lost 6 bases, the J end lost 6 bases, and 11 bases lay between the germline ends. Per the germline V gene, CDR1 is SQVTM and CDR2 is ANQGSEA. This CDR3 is CSVTRSSEAFF. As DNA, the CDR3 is TGCAGCGTGACAAGGAGCTCTGAAGCTTTCTTT.

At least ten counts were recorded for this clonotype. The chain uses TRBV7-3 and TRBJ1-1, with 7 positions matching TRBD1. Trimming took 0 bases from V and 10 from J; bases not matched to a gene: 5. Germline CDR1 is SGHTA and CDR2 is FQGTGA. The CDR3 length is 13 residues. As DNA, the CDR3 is TGTGCCAGCAGCTTAACGACGGACAGGCCAGCTTTCTTT. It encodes CASSLTTDRPAFF.

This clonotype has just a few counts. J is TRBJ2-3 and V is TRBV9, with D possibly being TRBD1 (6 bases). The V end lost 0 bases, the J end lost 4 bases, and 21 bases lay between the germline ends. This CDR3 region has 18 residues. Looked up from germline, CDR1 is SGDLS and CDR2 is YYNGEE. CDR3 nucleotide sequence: TGTGCCAGCAGCGTAGTTCGAGTGGGGGCAGGTTTCGCAGATACGCAGTATTTT. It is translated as CASSVVRVGAGFADTQYF.

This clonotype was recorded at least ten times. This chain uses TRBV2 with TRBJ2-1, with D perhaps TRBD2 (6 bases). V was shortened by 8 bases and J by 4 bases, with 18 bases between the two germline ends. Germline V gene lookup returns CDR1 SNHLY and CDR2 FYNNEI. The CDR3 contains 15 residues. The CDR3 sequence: CASVRDSRLYNEQFF. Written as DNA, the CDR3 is TGTGCCAGCGTCCGGGACTCTCGACTTTACAATGAGCAGTTCTTC.

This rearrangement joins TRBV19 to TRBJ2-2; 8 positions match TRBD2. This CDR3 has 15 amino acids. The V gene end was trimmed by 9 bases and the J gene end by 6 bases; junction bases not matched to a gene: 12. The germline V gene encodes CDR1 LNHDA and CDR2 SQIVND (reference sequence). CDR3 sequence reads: CASQFGAGGAGELFF. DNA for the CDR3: TGTGCCAGCCAGTTCGGGGCGGGGGGCGCCGGGGAGCTGTTTTTT. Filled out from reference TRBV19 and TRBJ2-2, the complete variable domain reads DGGITQSPKYLFRKEGQNVTLSCEQNLNHDAMYWYRQDPGQGLRLIYYSQIVNDFQKGDIAEGYSVSREKKESFPLTVTSAQKNPTAFYLCASQFGAGGAGELFFGEGSRLTVL.